This TCR beta chain was retrieved from a study of blood T cell repertoires in COVID-19 (TCRdb year 2020). Turning to the overall study: Collaborator samples came from the United States, Italy and Spain and covered acute and convalescent phases of COVID-19. The dataset comprised deeply sampled blood TCRbeta repertoires from subjects exposed to, actively infected with, or recovered from COVID-19. The prospective study material was composed of cDNA or gDNA derived from T cells, B-cell-depleted T cells, or PBMCs. Samples came from the ongoing ImmuneRACE study (first 160 participants) plus 1,254 subjects from 6 global collaborators. HLA class I and class II types, where available, came from metadata supplied by the sample provider rather than from assay-based typing. The repertoires were released in a freely available public database meant as a resource for research on the immune response to SARS-CoV-2. A de-identified subject ID, COVID-19 status, age in years and sex were almost always included in the sample metadata.

TCRbeta CDR3 regions were amplified from genomic DNA using the immunoSEQ Assay, a bias-controlled multiplex PCR. The study's processing was this. The number of nucleated cells in each sample was estimated from the amplification of reference gene primers within the assay. To quantify the absolute abundance of each unique TCRbeta CDR3 rearrangement, sequence reads were collapsed and filtered. For each sample, productive Simpson clonality was calculated as the square root of Simpson's diversity index over productive rearrangements. TCRdb mirrors the immuneACCESS table, restricted to in-frame sequences. Some clones are absent from its copies; in checked studies, under half trace to an unresolved V gene, and the reason for the others is unknown. That table gives V, J and clone size, and the DNA gave D and trimming. In all, the sample holds under 300,000 clones, and roughly 89% of those were seen once. The top ten clonotypes cover 4% to 5% of the sample.

As to this clone: Its antigen has not been determined. Nothing much larger sits one base from this clone, and base qualities are not available.

From a lookup of the germline V gene (reference sequence), CDR1 and CDR2 are SEHNR and FQNEAQ. Trimming at the junction amounts to 2 bases on V and 7 bases on J, and the germline ends lie 15 bases apart. From the cysteine through the phenylalanine, the CDR3 covers 14 amino acids. Just CDR3 DNA is preserved here, 42 bases in frame from base 1. A second Seattle source provided samples from volunteer blood donors who had recovered from COVID-19. Each collaborating institution followed its own protocols to collect whole blood in K2EDTA tubes. For TCRbeta analysis, collaborators shipped samples in one of three forms: frozen whole blood, isolated PBMCs, or DNA extracted from either of those sample types. General conclusions and limits of the study: How much clinical and demographic metadata was included differed by source and by participant, and the metadata was provided uncurated.

The chain links TRBV7-9 with TRBJ2-7, and TRBD2 may be the D gene, going by 6 matching bases. Sequenced sample: peripheral blood. The TCR was taken from a woman aged 40 to 50 who had recovered from COVID-19. CDR3 region: CASSLSVRGLEQYF. DNA sequence: TGTGCCAGCAGCTTAAGTGTAAGGGGACTGGAGCAGTACTTC.